The entry below describes one T cell receptor (beta chain). Its antigen is unidentified. The CDR3 contains 14 residues. V lost 2 bases and J 3 bases, leaving 10 bases between the germline ends. The germline CDR1 and CDR2 sequences are LNHDA and SQIVND (reference sequence). Sequencing used immunoSEQ multiplex PCR; TCRdb keeps in-frame clones, though not all of them. The table lists approximately 50,000 clones, roughly 90% of them singletons, with 1.6% in the top ten. This sample was taken from a study of a mutant IDH1 vaccine in newly diagnosed glioma. Whole-study context: Patients' prior therapy spanned radiotherapy, temozolomide, or both; most underwent both.

Study conclusions and caveats: Detectable vaccine-induced immune responses arose in 80% to 95% of patients.

Time point indicated: week 35, safety follow-up. The vaccine gave 300 ug of a 20-mer mutant IDH1 peptide subcutaneously per dose. The patients received vaccinations eight times, in weeks 1, 3, 5, 7, 11, 15, 19 and 23. The donors' diagnosis was new WHO grade 3 or 4 astrocytoma that was IDH1-mutant and ATRX-lost. The sequence came from a man aged 40-49 years with glioma. The sequenced sample was PBMCs, obtained from a glioma patient whose treatment included an IDH1 peptide vaccine. The V and J genes are TRBV19 and TRBJ1-1, with D unresolved. CDR3 sequence (DNA): TGTGCCAGTAGTATAATCACAAGTTACACTGAAGCTTTCTTT. It translates to CASSIITSYTEAFF.